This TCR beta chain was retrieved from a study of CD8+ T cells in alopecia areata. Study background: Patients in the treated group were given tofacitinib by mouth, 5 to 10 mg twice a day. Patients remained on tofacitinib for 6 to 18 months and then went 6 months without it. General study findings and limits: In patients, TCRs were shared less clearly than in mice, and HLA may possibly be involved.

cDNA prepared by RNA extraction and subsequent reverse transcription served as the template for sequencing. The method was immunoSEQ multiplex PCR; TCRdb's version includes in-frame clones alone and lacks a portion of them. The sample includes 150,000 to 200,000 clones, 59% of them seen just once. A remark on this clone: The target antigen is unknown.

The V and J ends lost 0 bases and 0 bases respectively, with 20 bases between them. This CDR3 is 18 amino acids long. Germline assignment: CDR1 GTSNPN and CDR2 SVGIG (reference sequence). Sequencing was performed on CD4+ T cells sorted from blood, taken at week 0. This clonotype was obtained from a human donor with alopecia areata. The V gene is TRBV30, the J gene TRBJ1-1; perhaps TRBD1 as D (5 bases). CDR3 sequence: CAWSVRAGREWMNTEAFF. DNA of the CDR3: TGTGCCTGGAGTGTACGGGCAGGGAGGGAGTGGATGAACACTGAAGCTTTCTTT.